This T cell receptor (beta chain) originates from a study of tumor and adjacent non-tumor tissue in lung cancer. Study-level results: In normal lung, the top 100 clones were significantly more dominant than in tumor.

This sample's RNA came from whole unsorted tissue. Details on this clonotype: No antigen is known for it.

The library came from three nested PCR rounds adapted from ARM-PCR protocols. TCRdb analysed the multiplex PCR reads with MiXCR anew, one entry per CDR3 protein. The table has approximately 120,000 distinct CDR3 sequences, more than 60% seen once; the top ten hold around a third. V shed 5 bases, J shed 8 bases, and the junction held 14 bases outside the gene matches. Germline V lookup: CDR1 DFQATT, CDR2 SNEGSKA (reference sequence). This CDR3 is 15 amino acids long. The sample comprised lung tumor tissue. This clonotype was sampled from an older woman with non-small cell lung cancer. The chain couples TRBV20-1 to TRBJ2-1; 8 bases line up with TRBD2. The CDR3: CSACWSAIGRDEQFF. The DNA of the CDR3 is TGCAGTGCTTGCTGGTCCGCTATCGGGAGGGATGAGCAGTTCTTC.